The 15 T cell receptor beta chains below all came from one sample that was sequenced in a study of blood T cell repertoires in COVID-19. Produced via immunoSEQ multiplex PCR; TCRdb's table is partial and in-frame only. The repertoire holds about 190,000 clones, with about nine tenths as singletons. Sequences were obtained from peripheral blood. Every receptor here comes from a man between 65 and 80 years old with active or convalescent COVID-19.

V is TRBV2 and J is TRBJ2-7, with TRBD1 matching over 10 bases. With 7 bases clipped from V and 6 bases from J, the junction kept 9 bases outside the gene matches. The CDR3 is 14 residues long. The germline V gene has CDR1 SNHLY and CDR2 FYNNEI. CDR3 in DNA: TGTGCCAGCACCCGAGGGACAGGGGCCTCCGAGCAGTACTTC. Amino acid sequence: CASTRGTGASEQYF.

The V gene is TRBV5-4, the J gene TRBJ1-1, with D possibly TRBD1 on 6 matching bases. Per germline, CDR1 SGHNT and CDR2 YYREEE (reference sequence). The germline V and J ends were trimmed by 4 bases and 1 base, with 11 bases remaining between them. The CDR3 is made up of 14 amino acids. The CDR3 DNA follows: TGTGCCAGCAGCCTGGACAGCTCGAACACTGAAGCTTTCTTT. This encodes CASSLDSSNTEAFF.

The chain is built from TRBV6-1 and TRBJ1-3, with a weak D call TRBD1 (5 bases). The CDR3 consists of 14 residues. V was trimmed by 2 bases and J by 1 base, leaving 6 bases between them. Germline CDR1 MNHNS, CDR2 SASEGT. Here the CDR3 reads CASSEKGSGNTIYF. Here the CDR3 DNA reads TGTGCCAGCAGTGAAAAGGGGTCTGGAAACACCATATATTTT.

The chain links TRBV5-6 to TRBJ1-6; D is perhaps TRBD1 (5 bases). Germline assignment: CDR1 SGHDT and CDR2 YYEEEE. The CDR3 runs 16 residues. V gave up 4 bases and J gave up 7 bases, with 18 bases separating them. The CDR3 loop reads CASSGGGPVANSPLHF. Written as DNA, the CDR3 is TGTGCCAGCAGCGGGGGGGGACCCGTCGCGAATTCACCCCTCCACTTT.

The chain is built from TRBV5-1 and TRBJ1-4; D is unclear. This CDR3 region has 16 residues. The germline V gene has CDR1 SGHRS and CDR2 YFSETQ. V was pared by 3 bases and J by 0 bases, with 12 bases between. The CDR3 bases are TGCGCCAGCAGCTGGCGTGGAGCCGCAACTAATGAAAAACTGTTTTTT. It is translated as CASSWRGAATNEKLFF.

J is TRBJ2-7 and V is TRBV25-1; 9 nucleotides match TRBD1. Losses at the gene ends were 6 bases for V and 6 bases for J; bases not matched to a gene: 12. The germline gives CDR1 MGHDK, CDR2 SYGVNS. The CDR3 runs 15 residues. CDR3 sequence: CASRPPGQGWIEQYF. Written as DNA, the CDR3 is TGTGCCAGCAGACCACCCGGACAGGGGTGGATCGAGCAGTACTTC.

The V and J genes are TRBV27 and TRBJ2-5, with D unresolved. The CDR3 has 13 residues. Trimming pared 5 bases from V and 1 base from J, leaving 8 bases between. Germline CDR1 MNHEY, CDR2 SMNVEV (reference sequence). In nucleotides, the CDR3 is TGTGCCAGCAGTCTTACTACCCAAGAGACCCAGTACTTC. Amino acids: CASSLTTQETQYF.

The chain couples TRBV7-2 to TRBJ2-1; D unresolved. CDR3 size: 15 residues. Germline assignment: CDR1 SGHTA and CDR2 FQGNSA. V was shortened by 5 bases and J by 5 bases, with 16 bases between the two germline ends. The CDR3 DNA follows: TGTGCCAGCAGCGCCATCCCGACAAATAACAATGAGCAGTTCTTC. Amino acids: CASSAIPTNNNEQFF. Drawing the rest from reference TRBV7-2 and TRBJ2-1, the complete variable domain is GAGVSQSPSNKVTEKGKDVELRCDPISGHTALYWYRQSLGQGLEFLIYFQGNSAPDKSGLPSDRFSAERTGGSVSTLTIQRTQQEDSAVYLCASSAIPTNNNEQFFGPGTRLTVL.

This rearrangement joins TRBV24-1 to TRBJ2-7; 10 bases map to TRBD2. After removal of 6 bases from V and 3 bases from J, the junction contained 1 base not matched to a gene. CDR1 is KGHDR and CDR2 is SFDVKD in the germline V gene. This CDR3 has 13 residues. CDR3 coding DNA: TGTGCCACCAGTATAGCGGGGGGCTACGAGCAGTACTTC. Residues: CATSIAGGYEQYF.

The J gene is TRBJ2-5, the V gene TRBV7-2, with 7 nucleotides matching TRBD2. V shed 0 bases, J shed 5 bases, and the junction held 3 bases outside the gene matches. CDR1 and CDR2 from the germline V gene are SGHTA and FQGNSA. The CDR3 runs to 14 residues. CDR3 DNA sequence: TGTGCCAGCAGCTTAGCGGGAGGGCTCGAGACCCAGTACTTC. Encoded protein: CASSLAGGLETQYF.

CDR3 loop: CASSREGTQYF. CDR3 DNA: TGTGCCAGCAGCCGGGAGGGGACCCAGTACTTC. This chain connects TRBV3-1 (or the pseudogene TRBV3-2) to TRBJ2-5; TRBD2 aligns across 7 bases. V shed 4 bases and J 7 bases; nucleotides not matched to a gene: 0. Per germline, CDR1 LGHDT and CDR2 YNNKEL (reference sequence). The CDR3 contains 11 residues.

The gene calls are TRBV2 and TRBJ2-5; 8 bases agree with TRBD1. The CDR3 runs 15 residues. The V gene end was trimmed by 6 bases and the J gene end by 2 bases; junction bases not matched to a gene: 8. From germline, CDR1 is SNHLY and CDR2 FYNNEI. The DNA of the CDR3 is TGTGCCAGCAGCGAGACAGGGGCCGCACAAGAGACCCAGTACTTC. Amino acid sequence: CASSETGAAQETQYF.

The CDR3 nucleotides are TGTGCCAGCAGCTTTACCTCGACAGGGGAAAGCTATGGCTACACCTTC. Residues: CASSFTSTGESYGYTF. The chain employs TRBV7-9 and TRBJ1-2; 8 bases are a match to TRBD1. V lost 3 bases, J lost 4 bases, and 10 bases stayed unmatched. CDR3 length: 16 amino acids. CDR1 is SEHNR, CDR2 FQNEAQ, per germline (reference sequence).

V gene TRBV7-2 combines with J gene TRBJ2-2; D is undetermined. This CDR3 comprises 15 residues. Germline V gene sequence: CDR1 SGHTA, CDR2 FQGNSA. Trimming stripped 5 bases from V and 4 bases from J, with 14 bases between. CDR3 protein: CASSKAVGVTGELFF. CDR3 sequence (DNA): TGTGCCAGCAGCAAGGCGGTCGGAGTCACCGGGGAGCTGTTTTTT.

CDR3 region: CASSYSRGEGTIYF. The CDR3 coding sequence is TGTGCCAGCAGTTACTCGAGGGGGGAGGGCACCATATATTTT. The J gene is TRBJ1-3, the V gene TRBV6-5; TRBD1 is a possible D gene (6 bases). The CDR3 spans 14 residues. Germline CDR1 reads MNHEY; CDR2 reads SVGAGI. Deletions cut 0 bases from V and 9 bases from J, with 12 bases between.